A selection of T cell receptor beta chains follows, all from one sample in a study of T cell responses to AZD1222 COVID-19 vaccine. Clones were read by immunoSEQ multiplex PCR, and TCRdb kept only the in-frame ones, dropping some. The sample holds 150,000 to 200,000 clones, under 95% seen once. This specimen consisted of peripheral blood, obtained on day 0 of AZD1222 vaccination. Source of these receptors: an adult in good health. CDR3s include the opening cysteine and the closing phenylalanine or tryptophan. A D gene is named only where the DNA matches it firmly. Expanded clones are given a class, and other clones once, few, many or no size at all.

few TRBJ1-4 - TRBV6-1 CASSESSGGNEKLFF TGTGCCAGCAGTGAATCTAGCGGGGGCAATGAAAAACTGTTTTTT
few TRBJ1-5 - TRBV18 CASSQGYSNQPQHF TGTGCCAGCTCACAGGGGTATAGCAATCAGCCCCAGCATTTT
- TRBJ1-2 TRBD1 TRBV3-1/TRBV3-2 CASSQGGDREPYGYTF TGTGCCAGCAGCCAGGGGGGGGACAGGGAGCCCTATGGCTACACCTTC
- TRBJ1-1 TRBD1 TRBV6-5 CASTRGTGNTEAFF TGTGCCAGCACCCGCGGGACAGGGAACACTGAAGCTTTCTTT
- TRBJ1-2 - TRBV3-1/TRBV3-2 CASSHGLQSYGYTF TGTGCCAGCAGCCATGGCCTCCAGTCTTATGGCTACACCTTC
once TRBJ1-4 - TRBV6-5 CASSYQGTPNEKLFF TGTGCCAGCAGCTATCAGGGTACGCCTAATGAAAAACTGTTTTTT
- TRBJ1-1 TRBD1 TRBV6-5 CASSHPWTGEAFF TGTGCCAGCAGCCACCCTTGGACAGGGGAAGCTTTCTTT
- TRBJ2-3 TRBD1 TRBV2 CASSKGTGADTQYF TGTGCCAGCAGCAAGGGGACAGGGGCAGATACGCAGTATTTT
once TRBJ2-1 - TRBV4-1 CASSQVGTLSYNEQFF TGCGCCAGCAGCCAAGTCGGGACACTATCCTACAATGAGCAGTTCTTC
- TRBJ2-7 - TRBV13 CASSLSSYEQYF TGTGCCAGCAGCTTAAGTTCTTACGAGCAGTACTTC
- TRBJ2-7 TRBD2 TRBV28 CASSLSGGNLYEQYF TGTGCCAGCAGTTTAAGCGGGGGGAATCTCTACGAGCAGTACTTC
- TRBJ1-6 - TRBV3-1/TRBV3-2 CASSPGGDNSPLHF TGTGCCAGCAGCCCGGGGGGTGATAATTCACCCCTCCACTTT
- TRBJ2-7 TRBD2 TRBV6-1 CASSGASGGGSYEQYF TGTGCCAGCAGTGGAGCTAGCGGGGGAGGATCGTACGAGCAGTACTTC
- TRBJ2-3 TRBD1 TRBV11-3 CASSASGGRTDTQYF TGTGCCAGCAGCGCCTCAGGGGGCCGCACAGATACGCAGTATTTT
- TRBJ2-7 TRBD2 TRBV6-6 CASTFNARSSGYEQYF TGTGCCAGCACTTTTAACGCCCGGTCTAGCGGCTACGAGCAGTACTTC
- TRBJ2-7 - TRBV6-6 CASSRLGESYEQYF TGTGCCAGCAGCAGGCTGGGAGAGTCCTACGAGCAGTACTTC
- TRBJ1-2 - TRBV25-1 CASNKGGQPYGYTF TGTGCCAGCAACAAAGGGGGGCAGCCCTATGGCTACACCTTC